The 30 T cell receptor beta chains in this list originate from one sample, sequenced in a study of blood T cell repertoires in COVID-19. Assay used: immunoSEQ multiplex PCR; TCRdb lists only in-frame clones, some missing. The table records a few hundred thousand clones, roughly 80% of them present only once. Sequencing was carried out using peripheral blood. The receptors originated from a woman under 30 with acute or convalescent COVID-19.

The V call is TRBV6-2 or TRBV6-3, the J call TRBJ1-1, with D uncertain. The CDR3 spans 15 residues. Trimming pared 0 bases from V and 0 bases from J, leaving 8 bases between. Germline V gives CDR1 MNHEY, CDR2 SVGEGT. The CDR3 spells CASSYSEAMNTEAFF. The DNA of the CDR3 is TGTGCCAGCAGTTACTCGGAGGCCATGAACACTGAAGCTTTCTTT.

J is TRBJ1-1 and V is TRBV7-2; D may be TRBD1 (6 bases). V was cut by 1 base and J by 3 bases, with 21 bases left in between. Germline V CDR1 and CDR2: SGHTA, FQGNSA. This CDR3 has 18 amino acids. CDR3 in amino acids: CASSLGPQADRLYTEAFF. In nucleotides, the CDR3 is TGTGCCAGCAGCTTAGGGCCCCAGGCCGACAGGTTATACACTGAAGCTTTCTTT.

This chain uses TRBV7-6 with TRBJ1-3; unclear D gene. Germline V gene data show CDR1 as SGHVS and CDR2 as FNYEAQ. CDR3 length: 15 amino acids. V was shortened by 1 base and J by 0 bases, with 7 bases between the two germline ends. CDR3 in DNA: TGTGCCAGCAGCTTAGGGCAAAGCTCTGGAAACACCATATATTTT. As protein: CASSLGQSSGNTIYF.

The chain uses TRBV13 and TRBJ1-1; TRBD1 is a possible D gene (5 bases). V lost 5 bases to trimming and J lost 5 bases, with 9 bases between them. CDR3 length equals 12 residues. The germline V gene has CDR1 PRHDT and CDR2 FYEKMQ (reference sequence). The CDR3 DNA reads as TGTGCCAGCAGCCCGGGGGTTACTGAAGCTTTCTTT. Amino acids: CASSPGVTEAFF. The full variable domain, in which reference TRBV13 and TRBJ1-1 provide the parts outside the CDR3, is AAGVIQSPRHLIKEKRETATLKCYPIPRHDTVYWYQQGPGQDPQFLISFYEKMQSDKGSIPDRFSAQQFSDYHSELNMSSLELGDSALYFCASSPGVTEAFFGQGTRLTVV.

The rearrangement links TRBV27 to TRBJ2-1; 11 bases align to TRBD2. The CDR3 is made up of 15 amino acids. Germline-derived CDR1 and CDR2 are MNHEY and SMNVEV (reference sequence). V gave up 3 bases and J gave up 8 bases; unmatched junction bases: 6. The CDR3 is CASSLETSGKDEQFF. The CDR3 DNA sequence: TGTGCCAGCAGTTTGGAGACTAGCGGGAAGGATGAGCAGTTCTTC.

The V and J genes are TRBV6-5 and TRBJ2-7, with D perhaps matching TRBD1 (6 bases). Germline CDR1 MNHEY, CDR2 SVGAGI. With 2 bases removed from V and 3 bases from J, the gap between germline ends came to 14 bases. CDR3 length: 15 residues. The CDR3 is CASSYGQLGHYEQYF. The CDR3 region has the DNA TGTGCCAGCAGTTACGGACAGCTGGGTCACTACGAGCAGTACTTC.

The chain couples TRBV5-3 to TRBJ2-7, with unresolved D. TRBV5-3 is an open reading frame, and its role is uncertain. The CDR3 covers 16 residues. The V end lost 7 bases, the J end lost 0 bases, and 20 bases lay between the germline ends. This CDR3 is CARWPPRVIGSYEQYF. The CDR3, as DNA: TGTGCCAGATGGCCCCCCCGGGTGATTGGCTCCTACGAGCAGTACTTC.

This chain joins TRBV7-2 and TRBJ1-3; TRBD1 aligns across 7 bases. The V gene's germline CDR1 is SGHTA and CDR2 FQGNSA. The J segment lost 7 bases and the V segment lost 4 bases, leaving 4 bases of the junction unmatched. This CDR3 has 13 residues. The CDR3 region has the DNA TGTGCCAGCAGCTCACAGACAGGGAACACCATATATTTT. Translation gives CASSSQTGNTIYF.

V is TRBV7-9 and J is TRBJ2-3; D not resolved. With 3 bases removed from V and 2 bases from J, the gap between germline ends came to 12 bases. The germline gives CDR1 SEHNR, CDR2 FQNEAQ (reference sequence). This CDR3 contains 15 residues. The CDR3 nucleotides read TGTGCCAGCAGCTTTTTACCGGCGGCCACAGATACGCAGTATTTT. Translating it yields CASSFLPAATDTQYF.

This clone was observed once. The chain uses TRBV4-3 and TRBJ2-7, with 11 bases aligning to TRBD2. The CDR3 spans 15 residues. V lost 4 bases and J lost 4; bases outside the gene matches: 6. Germline CDR1 is LGHNA and CDR2 is YSLEER. The CDR3 DNA follows: TGCGCCAGCAGCCGAGGACTAGCGGGTGCATACGAGCAGTACTTC. It specifies CASSRGLAGAYEQYF.

The chain joins TRBV9 to TRBJ2-3, with 9 bases aligning to TRBD2. This CDR3 has 15 amino acids. CDR1 is SGDLS, CDR2 YYNGEE, per germline. V shed 4 bases and J 5 bases; nucleotides not matched to a gene: 8. The chain's CDR3 is CASSPSGREGDTQYF. The CDR3, as DNA: TGTGCCAGCAGCCCCTCGGGGCGGGAGGGAGATACGCAGTATTTT.

V usage is TRBV28 and J usage is TRBJ2-5; D possibly corresponds to TRBD2 (7 bases). Trimming stripped 7 bases from V and 1 base from J, with 13 bases between. The CDR3 totals 14 residues. The V gene's germline CDR1 is MDHEN and CDR2 SYDVKM. The CDR3 protein is CASIGGGIQETQYF. In DNA form, the CDR3 reads TGTGCCAGCATAGGGGGGGGGATCCAAGAGACCCAGTACTTC.

V and J are TRBV5-1 and TRBJ2-1; D may be TRBD2 (5 bases). Germline V lookup: CDR1 SGHRS, CDR2 YFSETQ. With 2 bases removed from V and 6 bases from J, the gap between germline ends came to 12 bases. This CDR3 has 14 residues. The chain's CDR3 is CASSLRPGGNEQFF. The CDR3 DNA sequence: TGCGCCAGCAGCTTACGGCCAGGAGGCAATGAGCAGTTCTTC.

This clone appeared a single time. The chain carries TRBV5-6 and TRBJ1-2, with a weak D call TRBD1 (6 bases). V lost 0 bases and J 7 bases, leaving 19 bases between the germline ends. Per the germline V gene, CDR1 is SGHDT and CDR2 is YYEEEE. The CDR3 consists of 16 residues. This CDR3 reads CASSLADRILRGGYTF. The DNA of the CDR3 is TGTGCCAGCAGCTTGGCAGACAGGATACTGAGAGGTGGCTACACCTTC. Variable domain in full (rest from reference TRBV5-6 and TRBJ1-2): DAGVTQSPTHLIKTRGQQVTLRCSPKSGHDTVSWYQQALGQGPQFIFQYYEEEERQRGNFPDRFSGHQFPNYSSELNVNALLLGDSALYLCASSLADRILRGGYTFGSGTRLTVV.

The chain joins TRBV24-1 to TRBJ2-1, with TRBD2 as a possible D gene (5 bases). The CDR3 is 12 amino acids. V was pared by 8 bases and J by 9 bases, with 13 bases between. Germline V gives CDR1 KGHDR, CDR2 SFDVKD. The CDR3 DNA sequence: TGTGCCACCAAGGGTTGGGCGGGTGAGCAGTTCTTC. It yields the protein CATKGWAGEQFF.

The gene calls are TRBV27 and TRBJ2-1; TRBD2 aligns across 8 bases. The germline V gene encodes CDR1 MNHEY and CDR2 SMNVEV (reference sequence). J was trimmed by 9 bases and V by 3 bases; bases with no gene match: 4. The CDR3 is 13 residues long. CDR3 in amino acids: CASSFGGRSEQFF. CDR3 DNA: TGTGCCAGCAGTTTTGGCGGGAGGTCTGAGCAGTTCTTC.

V usage is TRBV19 and J usage is TRBJ1-1; weak D call: TRBD1 (6 bases). Deletions cut 6 bases from V and 4 bases from J, with 18 bases between. The V gene's germline CDR1 is LNHDA and CDR2 SQIVND (reference sequence). CDR3 length: 15 amino acids. CDR3 protein: CASRNPRGGSTEAFF. The CDR3 DNA follows: TGTGCCAGTAGAAACCCCAGGGGAGGGAGCACTGAAGCTTTCTTT.

This clone was seen just once. CDR3 DNA sequence: TGTGCCAGCTCACTACAGGGACAGTTCGTTTCCACTGAAGCTTTCTTT. This encodes CASSLQGQFVSTEAFF. This chain joins TRBV18 and TRBJ1-1, with 7 positions matching TRBD1. Losses at the gene ends were 4 bases for V and 4 bases for J; bases not matched to a gene: 12. The germline V gene has CDR1 KGHSH and CDR2 LQKENI. This CDR3 is built from 16 residues.

The chain couples TRBV7-8 to TRBJ2-1; 15 bases map to TRBD2. V was clipped by 5 bases and J by 13 bases; unmatched bases: 3. Germline-derived CDR1 and CDR2 are SGHVS and FQNEAQ. The CDR3 runs to 13 residues. The CDR3 reads CASSQGLAGGQFF. The CDR3 bases are TGTGCCAGCAGCCAGGGACTAGCGGGAGGCCAGTTCTTC. The variable domain in full, with the rest retrieved from reference TRBV7-8 and TRBJ2-1, is GAGVSQSPRYKVAKRGQDVALRCDPISGHVSLFWYQQALGQGPEFLTYFQNEAQLDKSGLPSDRFFAERPEGSVSTLKIQRTQQEDSAVYLCASSQGLAGGQFFGPGTRLTVL.

V usage is TRBV18 and J usage is TRBJ2-2; D is unclear. Germline-derived CDR1 and CDR2 are KGHSH and LQKENI. This CDR3 comprises 14 residues. Between the trimmed V and J ends, which lost 2 bases and 6 bases, there was a span of 10 bases. The chain's CDR3 is CASSPGTSAGELFF. CDR3 nucleotides: TGTGCCAGCTCACCAGGTACTTCGGCCGGGGAGCTGTTTTTT.

This chain joins TRBV14 and TRBJ2-4, with a tentative D call TRBD2 (5 bases). Trimming took off 1 base at V and 1 base at J, with 26 bases between the two ends. The germline gives CDR1 SGHDN, CDR2 FVKESK. The CDR3 extends over 21 amino acids. The CDR3 region has the DNA TGTGCCAGCAGCCAAGCAAGAGGGCCAACTTGGCGGACCTTCGCCAAAAACATTCAGTACTTC. It is translated as CASSQARGPTWRTFAKNIQYF.

The CDR3 DNA is TGTGCCTGGAGTGTATCGGGAGGGAAAGGCTATGGCTACACCTTC. This sequence encodes CAWSVSGGKGYGYTF. The chain employs TRBV30 and TRBJ1-2; D is unclear. The CDR3 has 15 residues. Deletions cut 0 bases from V and 4 bases from J, with 15 bases between. Germline V gene data show CDR1 as GTSNPN and CDR2 as SVGIG (reference sequence). The entire variable domain, with the rest obtained from reference TRBV30 and TRBJ1-2, is as follows: SQTIHQWPATLVQPVGSPLSLECTVEGTSNPNLYWYRQAAGRGLQLLFYSVGIGQISSEVPQNLSASRPQDRQFILSSKKLLLSDSGFYLCAWSVSGGKGYGYTFGSGTRLTVV.

The rearrangement links TRBV30 to TRBJ2-7; 7 bases agree with TRBD1. This CDR3 comprises 14 residues. Germline lookup yields CDR1 GTSNPN and CDR2 SVGIG (reference sequence). V trimming: 2 bases; J trimming: 5 bases; junction bases outside the gene matches: 9. CDR3 coding DNA: TGTGCCTGGAGTATGACAGGGTCTCAAGACGAGCAGTACTTC. Translating it yields CAWSMTGSQDEQYF.

The chain uses TRBV20-1 and TRBJ1-2; maybe TRBD1 (6 bases). Germline lookup yields CDR1 DFQATT and CDR2 SNEGSKA (reference sequence). This CDR3 comprises 11 residues. The V and J ends lost 7 bases and 2 bases respectively, with 8 bases between them. In nucleotides, the CDR3 is TGCAGTGTCCAGGGGAACTATGGCTACACCTTC. Translated: CSVQGNYGYTF.

This chain uses TRBV7-2 with TRBJ2-5; D might be TRBD1 (5 bases). V shed 3 bases and J shed 5 bases, with 13 bases lying between them. Germline V gene data show CDR1 as SGHTA and CDR2 as FQGNSA. The CDR3 contains 14 residues. This chain's CDR3 is CASSFLGVRETQYF. CDR3 sequence (DNA): TGTGCCAGCAGCTTCCTAGGGGTCCGGGAGACCCAGTACTTC.

The rearrangement joins TRBV10-3 to TRBJ1-2, with TRBD1 matching 7 bases. CDR3 size: 14 residues. The V segment lost 6 bases and the J segment 6 bases; nucleotides outside the gene matches: 10. CDR1 and CDR2 (germline): ENHRY, SYGVKD. Written as DNA, the CDR3 is TGTGCCATCAGGGGTTTAGACAGGGTGCATGGCTACACCTTC. Residues: CAIRGLDRVHGYTF.

CDR3 residues: CASRRQGDGYTF. In nucleotides, the CDR3 is TGTGCCAGCAGAAGACAGGGAGATGGCTACACCTTC. The rearrangement links TRBV2 to TRBJ1-2; TRBD1 matches at 7 bases. Germline V lookup: CDR1 SNHLY, CDR2 FYNNEI. This CDR3 is built from 12 residues. V was clipped by 6 bases and J by 6 bases; unmatched bases: 4.

The V and J genes are TRBV5-1 and TRBJ1-2, with D unclear. V shed 4 bases and J shed 7 bases, with 17 bases lying between them. CDR1 and CDR2 (germline): SGHRS, YFSETQ. This CDR3 has 14 amino acids. The CDR3: CASSAPTAGGGYTF. The DNA for the CDR3 is TGCGCCAGCAGCGCCCCAACGGCAGGTGGTGGCTACACCTTC.

This rearrangement joins TRBV14 to TRBJ1-2; the D gene is possibly TRBD1 (5 bases). Germline V CDR1 and CDR2: SGHDN, FVKESK. The CDR3 sequence is 15 residues long. The V end lost 5 bases, the J end lost 4 bases, and 17 bases lay between the germline ends. Here the CDR3 DNA reads TGTGCCAGCAGCTCACCAGGGCGCAGAAGCTATGGCTACACCTTC. It is translated as CASSSPGRRSYGYTF.

The chain joins TRBV3-1 (or the pseudogene TRBV3-2) to TRBJ2-1; 14 bases align to TRBD2. Looked up from germline, CDR1 is LGHDT and CDR2 is YNNKEL (reference sequence). With V trimmed by 3 bases and J by 3 bases, 4 bases remained unmatched. The length of the CDR3 is 17 residues. CDR3 in DNA: TGTGCCAGCAGCCAGGGGACTAGCGGGAGTAGCTACAATGAGCAGTTCTTC. Its translation is CASSQGTSGSSYNEQFF.